A selection of T cell receptor beta chains follows, all from one sample in a study of CD8+CD57+ T cells in acquired aplastic anemia. TCRdb itself ran the reads through MiXCR, one entry per CDR3 protein. The sample contains approximately 200,000 distinct CDR3 sequences, 60% to 65% of which appear only once. Sequenced: sorted CD4+, CD8+, or CD8+CD57+ T cells (not recorded which) from PBMCs. The origin of the receptors is a human donor in good health. Each CDR3 is given with its conserved first and last residue. A D gene is named only where the DNA matches it firmly. Expanded clones are given a class, and other clones once, few, many or no size at all.

length	size	J	V	D	CDR3	DNA
14	many	TRBJ2-7	TRBV20-1	TRBD1	CSARDRTGGYEQYF	TGCAGTGCTAGAGATCGAACAGGGGGCTATGAGCAGTACTTC
16	once	TRBJ1-6	TRBV24-1	TRBD1	CAPWGDRGQGEVPLHF	TGTGCCCCATGGGGGGATAGGGGACAGGGGGAGGTACCCCTCCACTTT
15	-	TRBJ1-2	TRBV7-9	-	CSSSLTELSNYGYTF	TGTTCCAGCAGCCTTACGGAGCTATCTAACTATGGCTACACCTTC
12	-	TRBJ1-2	TRBV29-1	-	CSVAHAKDVYTF	TGCAGCGTTGCCCATGCGAAGGATGTCTACACCTTC
15	-	TRBJ2-3	TRBV5-1	TRBD1	CASASGTGTTDTQYF	TGCGCCAGCGCGTCCGGGACAGGAACCACAGATACGCAGTATTTT
15	-	TRBJ1-1	TRBV7-9	TRBD1	CASSLAGTGDTEAFF	TGTGCCAGCAGCTTAGCCGGGACAGGGGACACTGAAGCTTTCTTT
15	many	TRBJ2-7	TRBV6-1	-	CASSEISGTSYEQYF	TGTGCCAGCAGTGAAATCTCAGGGACTTCCTACGAGCAGTACTTC
13	-	TRBJ2-5	TRBV7-9	-	CASSVADQETQYF	TGTGCCAGCAGCGTAGCTGACCAAGAGACCCAGTACTTC
14	-	TRBJ2-7	TRBV20-1	-	CSATPTDLRREQYF	TGCAGTGCCACCCCCACGGACTTACGGCGCGAGCAGTACTTC
14	few	TRBJ2-7	TRBV15	TRBD1	CATSGDRGGHEQYF	TGTGCCACCAGCGGGGACAGGGGCGGACACGAGCAGTACTTC
14	few	TRBJ2-7	TRBV10-3	-	CAIRHDREVDEQYF	TGTGCCATCAGACACGACAGGGAGGTCGACGAGCAGTACTTC
13	-	TRBJ1-1	TRBV2	TRBD1	CASSGTAQERAFF	TGTGCCAGCAGCGGGACAGCCCAAGAGCGAGCTTTCTTT
15	-	TRBJ2-2	TRBV19	-	CASSINRANTGELFF	TGTGCCAGTAGTATAAATCGGGCTAACACCGGGGAGCTGTTTTTT
14	few	TRBJ2-5	TRBV20-1	-	CSAKYWDVQETQYF	TGCAGTGCTAAATATTGGGACGTCCAAGAGACCCAGTACTTC
11	-	TRBJ2-1	TRBV5-6	-	CASSPVAGQFF	TGTGCCAGCAGCCCGGTTGCAGGACAGTTCTTC
16	many	TRBJ2-5	TRBV4-2	-	CASSQDQGGGGETQYF	TGTGCCAGCAGCCAAGATCAGGGGGGCGGGGGGGAGACCCAGTACTTC
15	few	TRBJ1-1	TRBV7-9	-	CASSLGRGWNTEAFF	TGTGCCAGCAGCTTAGGTCGGGGATGGAATACTGAAGCTTTCTTT
14	-	TRBJ1-6	TRBV15	-	CATSRGGEGSPLHF	TGTGCCACCAGCAGAGGGGGCGAGGGTTCACCCCTCCACTTC
14	-	TRBJ2-7	TRBV10-3	-	CAIRDSGTSYEQYF	TGTGCCATCAGGGACAGCGGGACCTCCTACGAGCAGTACTTC
16	-	TRBJ2-7	TRBV4-1	-	CASSQEGGGPAFEQYF	TGCGCCAGCAGCCAAGAAGGCGGGGGCCCAGCCTTCGAGCAGTACTTC
12	-	TRBJ1-5	TRBV29-1	-	CSVRTSNQPQHF	TGCAGCGTTAGGACGAGCAATCAGCCCCAGCATTTT
14	-	TRBJ2-1	TRBV20-1	TRBD2	CSATPSGGAHEQFF	TGCAGTGCTACCCCTAGCGGGGGGGCGCATGAGCAGTTCTTC
14	-	TRBJ2-2	TRBV5-1	-	CASSLEGRTGELFF	TGCGCCAGCAGCTTGGAGGGCCGCACCGGGGAGCTGTTTTTT
11	-	TRBJ1-1	TRBV29-1	-	CSVLPGSEAFF	TGCAGCGTCCTTCCGGGAAGTGAAGCTTTCTTT
12	-	TRBJ1-2	TRBV24-1	-	CATSRTAYGYTF	TGTGCCACTTCGCGGACGGCTTATGGCTACACCTTC
12	-	TRBJ1-2	TRBV7-9	-	CASCSGPLGYTF	TGTGCCAGCTGCTCCGGACCTCTCGGCTACACCTTC
13	few	TRBJ1-2	TRBV2	-	CASSEGVRFGYTF	TGTGCCAGCAGTGAAGGGGTCCGGTTTGGCTACACCTTC
18	-	TRBJ2-7	TRBV20-1	TRBD1	CSAAAPGTGVSGLYEQYF	TGCAGTGCTGCGGCACCCGGGACAGGGGTTTCAGGGCTGTACGAGCAGTACTTC
15	-	TRBJ2-1	TRBV4-1	-	CASSQNPGLINEQFF	TGCGCCAGCAGCCAAAACCCGGGACTTATCAATGAGCAGTTCTTC